The rows below give T cell receptor beta chains drawn from one sample of a study of blood T cell repertoires in COVID-19. Libraries were prepared by immunoSEQ multiplex PCR; TCRdb keeps only in-frame clonotypes and omits some of them. The data show 99,000 or so clones, 80% to 90% seen once. Sequencing was carried out using peripheral blood. These receptors were taken from a woman aged 65 to 85 with acute or convalescent COVID-19. Both conserved end residues are part of each CDR3. The D gene is left open where the match is weak. A clone size is listed for some rows: how often the clone was seen (once, few, many), or a class if it is expanded.

d_call: -; clone_size: -; j_call: TRBJ1-4; v_call: TRBV5-4; cdr3_nt: TGTGCCAGCAGCTTGGGCAGGTCGAATGAAAAACTGTTTTTT; cdr3_aa: CASSLGRSNEKLFF
d_call: -; clone_size: -; j_call: TRBJ2-7; v_call: TRBV5-6; cdr3_nt: TGTGCCAGCAGCTCTCGGGGGAGCTCCTACGAGCAGTACTTC; cdr3_aa: CASSSRGSSYEQYF
d_call: -; clone_size: many; j_call: TRBJ1-1; v_call: TRBV2; cdr3_nt: TGTGCCAGCAGTGAACGGCCGGGTGGCGACACTGAAGCTTTCTTT; cdr3_aa: CASSERPGGDTEAFF
d_call: TRBD2; clone_size: -; j_call: TRBJ2-7; v_call: TRBV5-4; cdr3_nt: TGTGCCAGCAGCTTAGCGGGATCTCCCTACGAGCAGTACTTC; cdr3_aa: CASSLAGSPYEQYF
d_call: -; clone_size: -; j_call: TRBJ1-2; v_call: TRBV6-5; cdr3_nt: TGTGCCAGCAGTTACTCCGGGGATGGCTACACCTTC; cdr3_aa: CASSYSGDGYTF
d_call: -; clone_size: -; j_call: TRBJ2-3; v_call: TRBV18; cdr3_nt: TGTGCCAGCTCACCAAGGGTTTTAAGCGGGAGCACAGATACGCAGTATTTT; cdr3_aa: CASSPRVLSGSTDTQYF
d_call: TRBD2; clone_size: -; j_call: TRBJ2-1; v_call: TRBV6-6; cdr3_nt: TGTGCCAGCAGTCCCCGGACTAGCGACCTATACGGATCCTACAATGAGCAGTTCTTC; cdr3_aa: CASSPRTSDLYGSYNEQFF
d_call: -; clone_size: -; j_call: TRBJ1-2; v_call: TRBV7-3; cdr3_nt: TGTGCCAGCAGCGAGATTGGAGGGTTCATCGGTGGCTACACCTTC; cdr3_aa: CASSEIGGFIGGYTF
d_call: -; clone_size: few; j_call: TRBJ2-5; v_call: TRBV5-6; cdr3_nt: TGTGCCAGCAGAAATCAGGTGGAGACCCAGTACTTC; cdr3_aa: CASRNQVETQYF
d_call: -; clone_size: once; j_call: TRBJ2-7; v_call: TRBV5-8; cdr3_nt: TGTGCCAGCAGCTTGGGCGCGTCCTACGAGCAGTACTTC; cdr3_aa: CASSLGASYEQYF
d_call: -; clone_size: -; j_call: TRBJ2-1; v_call: TRBV19; cdr3_nt: TGTGCCAGTAGTATAGCGTGGGGGGACAGTCAATACAATGAGCAGTTCTTC; cdr3_aa: CASSIAWGDSQYNEQFF
d_call: TRBD1; clone_size: -; j_call: TRBJ1-2; v_call: TRBV29-1; cdr3_nt: TGCAGCGCTGTTGGTTGGGACAGTTCTAACTATGGCTACACCTTC; cdr3_aa: CSAVGWDSSNYGYTF
d_call: -; clone_size: once; j_call: TRBJ2-1; v_call: TRBV3-1/TRBV3-2; cdr3_nt: TGTGCCAGCAGCCCCGGACTCAACTGGGATGAGCAGTTCTTC; cdr3_aa: CASSPGLNWDEQFF
d_call: -; clone_size: once; j_call: TRBJ2-7; v_call: TRBV30; cdr3_nt: TGTGCCTGGAGTTCCTATAACGAGCAGTACTTC; cdr3_aa: CAWSSYNEQYF
d_call: TRBD1; clone_size: -; j_call: TRBJ1-1; v_call: TRBV19; cdr3_nt: TGTGCCAGTAGCCGGACAGGGGGAATCCTCATGAACACTGAAGCTTTCTTT; cdr3_aa: CASSRTGGILMNTEAFF
d_call: -; clone_size: -; j_call: TRBJ2-7; v_call: TRBV28; cdr3_nt: TGTGCCAGCAGCCAGACAGTCTCCGAGCAGTACTTC; cdr3_aa: CASSQTVSEQYF
d_call: -; clone_size: -; j_call: TRBJ1-1; v_call: TRBV27; cdr3_nt: TGTGCCAGCAGCCCCTTTATAGAGAACACTGAAGCTTTCTTT; cdr3_aa: CASSPFIENTEAFF
d_call: TRBD1; clone_size: -; j_call: TRBJ1-3; v_call: TRBV7-8; cdr3_nt: TGTGCCAGCAGCTGGGACAGTACTGGAAACACCATATATTTT; cdr3_aa: CASSWDSTGNTIYF
d_call: TRBD1; clone_size: -; j_call: TRBJ2-7; v_call: TRBV30; cdr3_nt: TGTGCCTGGGGACAGGGGGTATACGAGCAGTACTTC; cdr3_aa: CAWGQGVYEQYF
d_call: -; clone_size: -; j_call: TRBJ1-1; v_call: TRBV5-1; cdr3_nt: TGCGCCAGCAGCTTGCATCTAACAGGAGTAGGGACTGAAGCTTTCTTT; cdr3_aa: CASSLHLTGVGTEAFF
d_call: TRBD1; clone_size: once; j_call: TRBJ2-5; v_call: TRBV30; cdr3_nt: TGTGCCTGGAGTACAGGGGACCAAGAGACCCAGTACTTC; cdr3_aa: CAWSTGDQETQYF
d_call: -; clone_size: once; j_call: TRBJ2-1; v_call: TRBV6-4; cdr3_nt: TGTGCCAGCAGCGAAACTAAGAGCTCCTACAATGAGCAGTTCTTC; cdr3_aa: CASSETKSSYNEQFF
d_call: TRBD1; clone_size: -; j_call: TRBJ1-1; v_call: TRBV5-4; cdr3_nt: TGTGCCAGCAGCGGCACAGGGGCGGAGGGCGCTTTCTTT; cdr3_aa: CASSGTGAEGAFF
d_call: TRBD2; clone_size: -; j_call: TRBJ2-3; v_call: TRBV6-5; cdr3_nt: TGTGCCAGCAGGCTAGCGGGGGGGCAGGGAGATACGCAGTATTTT; cdr3_aa: CASRLAGGQGDTQYF
d_call: TRBD1; clone_size: -; j_call: TRBJ2-7; v_call: TRBV30; cdr3_nt: TGTGCCTGGAGTGTAACGGGACAGGGGCCCCTCGGGGGTTTC; cdr3_aa: CAWSVTGQGPLGGF
d_call: -; clone_size: few; j_call: TRBJ2-1; v_call: TRBV5-1; cdr3_nt: TGCGCCAGCAGCTTGCTAGGTTCGCAGTACAATGAGCAGTTCTTC; cdr3_aa: CASSLLGSQYNEQFF
d_call: -; clone_size: -; j_call: TRBJ1-1; v_call: TRBV6-5; cdr3_nt: TGTGCCAGCAGTTACTCCCCTTCCCTCCCTGAAGCTTTCTTT; cdr3_aa: CASSYSPSLPEAFF
d_call: TRBD1; clone_size: -; j_call: TRBJ1-5; v_call: TRBV19; cdr3_nt: TGTGCCAGTAGTATAGACGAGACAGGGCCCTATAGCAATCAGCCCCAGCATTTT; cdr3_aa: CASSIDETGPYSNQPQHF
d_call: TRBD2; clone_size: -; j_call: TRBJ2-7; v_call: TRBV7-9; cdr3_nt: TGTGCCAGCAGCACCGGACTAGCATCCGTATTC; cdr3_aa: CASSTGLASVF
d_call: -; clone_size: -; j_call: TRBJ1-1; v_call: TRBV19; cdr3_nt: TGTGCCAGTATGATTGGGGCCGGGGGGAATGCTGGAGCTTTCTTT; cdr3_aa: CASMIGAGGNAGAFF
d_call: -; clone_size: -; j_call: TRBJ1-1; v_call: TRBV14; cdr3_nt: TGTGCCAGCAGCCAAGCAGGGGACACTGAAGCTTTCTTT; cdr3_aa: CASSQAGDTEAFF